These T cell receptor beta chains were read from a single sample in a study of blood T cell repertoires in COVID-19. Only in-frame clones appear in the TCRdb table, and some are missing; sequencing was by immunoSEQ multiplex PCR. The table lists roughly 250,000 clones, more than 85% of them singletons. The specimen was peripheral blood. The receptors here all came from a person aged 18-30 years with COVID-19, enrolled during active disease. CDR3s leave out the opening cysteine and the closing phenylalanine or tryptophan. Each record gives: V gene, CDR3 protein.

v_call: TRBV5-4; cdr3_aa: ASSRGTAYEQY
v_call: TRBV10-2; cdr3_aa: ASSESKFTWTGKGYT
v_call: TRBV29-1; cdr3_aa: SVGGGVNTEAF
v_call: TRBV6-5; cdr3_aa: AALAGGPTDTQY
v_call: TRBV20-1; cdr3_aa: SASGSQYEQY
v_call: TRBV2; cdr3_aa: ASRDRGSYNEQF
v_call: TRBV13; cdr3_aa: ASSLFRGRGEQY
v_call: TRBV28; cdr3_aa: ASTLAGNTIY
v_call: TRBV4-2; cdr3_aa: ASSLLQGARTEAF
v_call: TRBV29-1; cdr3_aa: SVEDPVAGSYNEQF
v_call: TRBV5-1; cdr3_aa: ASSLGEGVDIQY
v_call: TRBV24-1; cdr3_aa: ATSFGTDTQY
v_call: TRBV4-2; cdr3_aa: ASEGVGGSGNTIY
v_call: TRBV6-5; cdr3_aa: ASWTGVNEQY
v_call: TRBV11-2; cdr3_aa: ASRPHPGLAGDGEQF
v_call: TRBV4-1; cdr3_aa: ASSIGTGEDYGYT
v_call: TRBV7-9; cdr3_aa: ASSLAPASGSADTQY
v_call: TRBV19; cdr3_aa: ASSPGPTYGYT
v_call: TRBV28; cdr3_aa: ASRDRGGSNQPQH
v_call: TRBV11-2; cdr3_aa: ASSLGYRETDTQY
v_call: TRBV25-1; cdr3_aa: ASSDGGRETQY
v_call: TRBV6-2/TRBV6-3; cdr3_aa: ASTPGGAERNTEAF
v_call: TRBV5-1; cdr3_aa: ASSPLGTGLGMNTEAF
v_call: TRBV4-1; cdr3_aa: ASSIRLASSTGELF
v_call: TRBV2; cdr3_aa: ASTGDRDGGRQPQH
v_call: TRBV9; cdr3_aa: ASSVLGGAPETQY
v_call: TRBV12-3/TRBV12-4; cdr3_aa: ASSSGVDEQF
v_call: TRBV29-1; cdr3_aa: SVQGTNQPQH
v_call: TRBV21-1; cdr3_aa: ASREGNLYEQY
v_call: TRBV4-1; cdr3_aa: ASSQVGEGAHGYT
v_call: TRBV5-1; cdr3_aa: ASSPSGDYEQY
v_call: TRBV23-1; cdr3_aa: ASSFNRGACNQPQH
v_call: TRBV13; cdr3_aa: ASRVGSSYEQY
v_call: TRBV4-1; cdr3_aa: ASSQAGEANEKLF
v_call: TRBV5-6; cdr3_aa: ATRQRGNTDTQY
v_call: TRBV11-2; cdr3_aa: ASSFGRESSGEQY
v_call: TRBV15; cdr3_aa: ATSPRQLTNEKLF
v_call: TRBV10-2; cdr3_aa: ASSESRQAYNEQF
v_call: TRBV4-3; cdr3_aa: ASSPRDRVSGANVLT
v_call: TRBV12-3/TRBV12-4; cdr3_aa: ASSRDRAYEQY